This is a list of T cell receptor beta chains from one sample in a study of cytomegalovirus exposure and HLA in healthy donors. TCRdb's copy holds only in-frame clones and misses some; the assay was immunoSEQ multiplex PCR. With almost 40,000 clones in the sample, the ten largest clones hold over 3%. The sequenced material came from PBMCs. The receptors were sampled from a woman aged 25 to 39 in good health and CMV-seropositive. Each CDR3 is given with its conserved first and last residue. The order of the fields is V gene, J gene, D gene, CDR3 protein, CDR3 DNA. A D gene is named only where the DNA matches it firmly.

v_gene: TRBV6-6; j_gene: TRBJ2-2; d_gene: .; CDR3aa: CASDPGTRLTGELFF; CDR3nt: TGTGCCAGCGACCCCGGGACAAGACTCACCGGGGAGCTGTTTTTT
v_gene: TRBV30; j_gene: TRBJ1-5; d_gene: .; CDR3aa: CAWRGQYNQPQHF; CDR3nt: TGTGCCTGGAGAGGACAGTACAATCAGCCCCAGCATTTT
v_gene: TRBV25-1; j_gene: TRBJ2-3; d_gene: TRBD2; CDR3aa: CASSEPLAGAVDTQYF; CDR3nt: TGTGCCAGCAGTGAACCCCTAGCGGGGGCGGTGGATACGCAGTATTTT
v_gene: TRBV2; j_gene: TRBJ2-2; d_gene: TRBD1; CDR3aa: CASSVEGADGELFF; CDR3nt: TGTGCCAGCAGTGTAGAGGGGGCTGACGGGGAGCTGTTTTTT
v_gene: TRBV7-9; j_gene: TRBJ1-6; d_gene: .; CDR3aa: CASAGQRNSPLHF; CDR3nt: TGTGCCAGTGCCGGACAGCGTAATTCACCCCTCCACTTT
v_gene: TRBV11-2; j_gene: TRBJ1-1; d_gene: .; CDR3aa: CASRVGGEAFF; CDR3nt: TGTGCCAGCAGGGTTGGCGGAGAAGCTTTCTTT
v_gene: TRBV28; j_gene: TRBJ1-1; d_gene: .; CDR3aa: CASSLGGQGLIRGEAFF; CDR3nt: TGTGCCAGCAGTTTGGGGGGGCAGGGGCTAATCCGTGGGGAAGCTTTCTTT
v_gene: TRBV12-5; j_gene: TRBJ2-3; d_gene: .; CDR3aa: CATQGQLYTDTQYF; CDR3nt: TGTGCTACCCAGGGGCAGCTATACACAGATACGCAGTATTTT
v_gene: TRBV10-2; j_gene: TRBJ2-3; d_gene: .; CDR3aa: CASSQDTITDTQYF; CDR3nt: TGCGCCAGCAGCCAGGACACTATCACAGATACGCAGTATTTT
v_gene: TRBV30; j_gene: TRBJ2-1; d_gene: TRBD2; CDR3aa: CAWTLNWASGGRQFF; CDR3nt: TGTGCCTGGACTCTAAATTGGGCTAGCGGGGGGAGGCAGTTCTTC
v_gene: TRBV7-9; j_gene: TRBJ1-1; d_gene: .; CDR3aa: CASSSNQGANTEAFF; CDR3nt: TGTGCCAGCAGCTCCAACCAGGGCGCGAACACTGAAGCTTTCTTT
v_gene: TRBV9; j_gene: TRBJ1-1; d_gene: .; CDR3aa: CASSVGGGVRTEAFF; CDR3nt: TGTGCCAGCAGCGTAGGAGGCGGGGTAAGGACTGAAGCTTTCTTT
v_gene: TRBV7-7; j_gene: TRBJ2-2; d_gene: .; CDR3aa: CASITATGELFF; CDR3nt: TGTGCTAGCATCACAGCCACCGGGGAGCTGTTTTTT
v_gene: TRBV5-5; j_gene: TRBJ2-7; d_gene: .; CDR3aa: CASSLDPGAPSSYEQYF; CDR3nt: TGTGCCAGCAGCCTGGATCCAGGGGCCCCTAGCTCCTACGAGCAGTACTTC
v_gene: TRBV20-1; j_gene: TRBJ2-3; d_gene: .; CDR3aa: CSATGTDTQYF; CDR3nt: TGCAGTGCTACCGGTACAGATACGCAGTATTTT
v_gene: TRBV10-3; j_gene: TRBJ1-3; d_gene: .; CDR3aa: CATSSGNTIYF; CDR3nt: TGTGCCACCTCCTCTGGAAACACCATATATTTT
v_gene: TRBV4-1; j_gene: TRBJ2-7; d_gene: .; CDR3aa: CASSQDEGWEQYF; CDR3nt: TGCGCCAGCAGCCAAGATGAGGGCTGGGAGCAGTACTTC
v_gene: TRBV7-9; j_gene: TRBJ1-1; d_gene: TRBD1; CDR3aa: CASSLLGRGMNTEAFF; CDR3nt: TGTGCCAGCAGCTTATTGGGCAGGGGGATGAACACTGAAGCTTTCTTT
v_gene: TRBV18; j_gene: TRBJ2-7; d_gene: TRBD2; CDR3aa: CASSTGTSGTYEQYF; CDR3nt: TGTGCCAGCTCAACCGGGACTAGCGGCACCTACGAGCAGTACTTC
v_gene: TRBV11-3; j_gene: TRBJ1-1; d_gene: .; CDR3aa: CASSAPQQARYAFF; CDR3nt: TGTGCCAGCAGCGCCCCCCAGCAGGCTCGTTACGCTTTCTTT
v_gene: TRBV30; j_gene: TRBJ1-1; d_gene: .; CDR3aa: CAWGGGVGNAEAFF; CDR3nt: TGTGCCTGGGGGGGAGGGGTTGGTAACGCTGAAGCTTTCTTT
v_gene: TRBV18; j_gene: TRBJ2-2; d_gene: TRBD1; CDR3aa: CASSPPQGATTGELFF; CDR3nt: TGTGCCAGCTCACCACCTCAGGGGGCTACCACCGGGGAGCTGTTTTTT
v_gene: TRBV6-4; j_gene: TRBJ2-3; d_gene: .; CDR3aa: CASSDRSYTSTDTQYF; CDR3nt: TGTGCCAGCAGTGACCGTAGCTACACTAGCACAGATACGCAGTATTTT